Presented here are 2 T cell receptor beta chains from one specimen sequenced in a study of blood T cell repertoires in COVID-19. Data came from immunoSEQ multiplex PCR; TCRdb stores just in-frame clones and leaves some out. Here the sample spans some 250,000 clones, approximately 86% being singletons. Sequenced input: peripheral blood. The receptors stem from a young woman with acute or convalescent COVID-19.

The gene calls are TRBV11-1 and TRBJ2-1; tentative D call: TRBD2 (6 bases). Per the germline V gene, CDR1 is SGHAT and CDR2 is FQDESV (reference sequence). The CDR3 sequence is 16 residues long. V gave up 6 bases and J gave up 0 bases, with 15 bases separating them. Here the CDR3 DNA reads TGTGCCAGCAGGCCCCGGGAGCAAAGCTCCTACAATGAGCAGTTCTTC. Translated, it gives CASRPREQSSYNEQFF.

This chain links TRBV5-1 with TRBJ2-5; a possible D gene is TRBD2 (6 bases). The CDR3 length is 14 residues. Germline values: CDR1 SGHRS, CDR2 YFSETQ. V gave up 0 bases and J gave up 7 bases, with 13 bases separating them. The CDR3 nucleotides read TGCGCCAGCAGCTTGGCCGGGGGACCGGTGACCCAGTACTTC. This gives the protein CASSLAGGPVTQYF.